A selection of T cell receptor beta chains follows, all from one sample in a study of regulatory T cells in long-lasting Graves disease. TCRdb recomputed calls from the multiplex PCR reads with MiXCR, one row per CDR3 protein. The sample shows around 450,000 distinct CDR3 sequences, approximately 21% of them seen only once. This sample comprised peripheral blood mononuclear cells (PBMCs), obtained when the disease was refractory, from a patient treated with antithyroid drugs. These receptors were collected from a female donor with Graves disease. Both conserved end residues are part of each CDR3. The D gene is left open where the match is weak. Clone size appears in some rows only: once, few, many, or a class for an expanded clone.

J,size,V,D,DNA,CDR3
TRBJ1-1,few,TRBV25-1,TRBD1,TGTGCCAGCAGTGGGGGGACAGGGGCGCTGATGGGGGCTTTCTTT,CASSGGTGALMGAFF
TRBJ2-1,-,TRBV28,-,TGTGCCAGCAGTTTATGTAAGTTCTTC,CASSLCKFF
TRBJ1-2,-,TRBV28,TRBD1,TGTGCCGGCCGCCGGGACAGGGCACGAGGCTACACCTTC,CAGRRDRARGYTF
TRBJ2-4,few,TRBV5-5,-,TGTGCCAGCAGCTTTAAGGGGGATGACATTCAGTACTTC,CASSFKGDDIQYF
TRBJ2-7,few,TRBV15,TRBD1,TGTGCCACCAGCAGAGAACAGGGGAGCTACGAGCAGTACTTC,CATSREQGSYEQYF
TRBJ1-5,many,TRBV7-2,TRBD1,TGTGCCAGCAGCGCCAACCAGGGGGCGGCCTTTTGGCCCCAGCATTTT,CASSANQGAAFWPQHF
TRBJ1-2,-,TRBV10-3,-,TGTGCCATCACTCAAACCGACGGAGCCTATGGCTACACCTTC,CAITQTDGAYGYTF
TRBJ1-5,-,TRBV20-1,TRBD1,TGCGGAGCGACAGGGGGCAATCAGCCCCAGCATTTT,CGATGGNQPQHF
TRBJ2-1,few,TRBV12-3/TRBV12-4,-,TGTGCCAGCAGTAAAGGACAGTACAATGAGCAGTTCTTC,CASSKGQYNEQFF
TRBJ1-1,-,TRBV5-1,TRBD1,TGCGCCAGCAGCTTTACAGGGGGCACTGGAGCTTTCTTT,CASSFTGGTGAFF
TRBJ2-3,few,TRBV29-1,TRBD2,TGCAGCGTGGCCGGGACTAGCGGGGGCCTCGATACGCAGTATTTT,CSVAGTSGGLDTQYF
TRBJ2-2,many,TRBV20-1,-,TGCAGTGCTAGACAAGGGAACACCGGGGAGCTGTTTTTT,CSARQGNTGELFF
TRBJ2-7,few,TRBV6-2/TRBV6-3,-,TGTGCCAGCAGTTACTCCTCGCGGACCTCACACTCCTACGAGCAGTACTTC,CASSYSSRTSHSYEQYF
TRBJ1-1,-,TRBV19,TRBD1,TGTGCCAGTAGCCCACGGCCGGGACAGGGGGCATCTGAAGCTTTCTTT,CASSPRPGQGASEAFF
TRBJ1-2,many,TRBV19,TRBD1,TGTGCCAGTAACCCCGGCGGAGGGGGCGACTATGGCTACACCTTC,CASNPGGGGDYGYTF
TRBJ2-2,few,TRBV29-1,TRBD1,TGCAGCGTTGGCCAGGGGGCCGGGGAGCTGTTTTTT,CSVGQGAGELFF
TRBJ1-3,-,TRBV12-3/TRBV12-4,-,TGTGCCAGCAGAAAAATCAGAGCGAGCCCCTCTGGAAACACCATATATTTT,CASRKIRASPSGNTIYF
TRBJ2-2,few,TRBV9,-,TGTGCCAGCAGCCTCAGGGAAAGGGGGAACACCGGGGAGCTGTTTTTT,CASSLRERGNTGELFF
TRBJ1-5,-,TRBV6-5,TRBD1,TGTGCCAGCAGTTACCTCGGACAGGGACCGAATCAGCCCCAGCATTTT,CASSYLGQGPNQPQHF
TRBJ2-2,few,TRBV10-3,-,-,CAIRETSGIRRAGELFF
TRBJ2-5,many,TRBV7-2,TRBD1,TGTGCCAGCAGCTTAGCTTTAGGACAGGGGGCGGGGGAGACCCAGTACTTC,CASSLALGQGAGETQYF
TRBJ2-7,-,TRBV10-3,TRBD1,TGTGCCATCAGATCCGGGACAGGGGGCGAGCAGTACTTC,CAIRSGTGGEQYF
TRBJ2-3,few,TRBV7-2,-,TGTGCCAGCAGCCCCCCGGGGCTCTTAGGTATCACGCAGTATTTT,CASSPPGLLGITQYF
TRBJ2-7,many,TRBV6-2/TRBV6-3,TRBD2,TGTGCCAGCAGGTCTGATAGCGGGGCTACCTCCTACGAGCAGTACTTC,CASRSDSGATSYEQYF
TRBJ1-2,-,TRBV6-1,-,TGTGCCAGCTGGGAAGGGTTGGGGGGCTACACCTTC,CASWEGLGGYTF
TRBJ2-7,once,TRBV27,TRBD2,TGTGCCAGCAGTTTTCCGGGACTAGCCGACGTATACGAGCAGTACTTC,CASSFPGLADVYEQYF
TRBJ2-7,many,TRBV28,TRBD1,TGTGCCAGCAGTGGTGGACAGGCCTTAGCCTACGAGCAGTACTTC,CASSGGQALAYEQYF
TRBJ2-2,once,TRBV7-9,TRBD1,TGTGCCGGCAGCTTAACGGGACAGGGGAACACCGGGGAGCTGTTTTTT,CAGSLTGQGNTGELFF
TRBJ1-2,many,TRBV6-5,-,TGTGCCAGCAGTTACTCCCCAAATCTTAACTATGGCTACACCTTC,CASSYSPNLNYGYTF
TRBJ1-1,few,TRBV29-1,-,TGCAGCGCAGCGACAGCACAGGGCACTGAAGCTTTCTTT,CSAATAQGTEAFF
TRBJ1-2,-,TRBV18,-,TGTGCCAGCTCACCCCGGGACAACTATGGCTACACCTTC,CASSPRDNYGYTF
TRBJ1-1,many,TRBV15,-,TGTGCCACCACAAGCGTACAGGGTGAAGCTTTCTTT,CATTSVQGEAFF
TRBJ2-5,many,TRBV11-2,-,TGTGCCAGCAGCCTCGGATCGACTGGCCAAGAGACCCAGTACTTC,CASSLGSTGQETQYF
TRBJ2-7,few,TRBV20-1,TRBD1,TGCAGTGCTAGACAAACAGGGGCCGCCTACGAGCAGTACTTC,CSARQTGAAYEQYF
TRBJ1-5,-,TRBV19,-,TGTGCCAGTAGTACGGACCGACAGGTTAGTCAGCCCCAGCATTTT,CASSTDRQVSQPQHF
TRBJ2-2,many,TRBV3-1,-,TGTGCCAGCAGCCAAGGGGACACCGGGGAGCTGTTTTTT,CASSQGDTGELFF